This T cell receptor (beta chain) stems from a study of T cell clusters in autoimmune cytopenias (dated by TCRdb to between 2018 and 2020). General notes on the study: A median TRB sequencing depth of 50,000 to 60,000 reads per sample was reached, and a median of roughly 2,500 distinct TRB clonotypes per sample was obtained. In autoimmune cytopenia patients, peripheral blood TRB and IGH repertoires were sequenced during active disease and over treatment follow-up, together with healthy, CLL and autoimmune hepatitis controls. The goal of the study was to determine whether autoimmune cytopenia patients have a disease-specific immune repertoire signature that could serve as a blood-based biomarker. The research as a whole found: Compared with active autoimmune hepatitis patients, healthy donors had almost three times as many exclusive TRB clusters, a finding consistent with an autoimmunity-wide signature. GLIPH suggested that primary autoimmune cytopenia patients lacked physiological T cell clusters: 45 to 60 clusters were exclusive to healthy donors versus some 18 exclusive to patients. The T cell clusters were defined only in silico, and the functional role of the clusters was left to be validated experimentally. In the comparison of secondary cytopenia with CLL, no cluster-lack signature showed up, apparently because the dominant lymphoma-associated repertoire masked the signature. TRB repertoire shifts, with less even repertoires in secondary cytopenia and CLL, mostly reflected lymphoma bias rather than autoimmunity.

The CDR3 runs 14 residues from the cysteine to the phenylalanine. No DNA accompanies this entry. From a lookup of the germline V gene, CDR1 and CDR2 are KGHSH and LQKENI. TRB rearrangements were amplified by multiplex PCR following a touch-down protocol, with the TRB-A and TRB-B primer pools mixed in one tube. Illumina adapters and sample indices were added to the amplicons through two consecutive PCR reactions using Phusion HS II polymerase. The amplicons were gel-purified using the NucleoSpin Gel and PCR Clean-up kit, after which quantification was performed by Qubit and quality was checked on an Agilent 2100 Bioanalyzer. Sequencing of the libraries was done on an Illumina MiSeq with paired-end, single-indexed, 600-cycle runs. For the original study's pipeline: TRB reads were aligned and assembled with MiXCR version 2.1.12 using the default MiXCR reference library. A clone was defined by each unique CDR3 nucleotide sequence, and the analysis included only productive sequences with two or more reads. To assess repertoire diversity, an R script computed alpha-parameterized diversity profiles (alpha 0 to 5), which included the Shannon (alpha 1) and Simpson (alpha 2) indices. The tcR package was used to compute combinatorial TRB VJ usage, and cohorts were compared on this usage by principal component analysis with ade4. GLIPH was used to cluster TCRbeta CDR3s in pairs of cohorts matched for age and read depth, and a Wilcoxon test was used to compare cluster frequencies. Based on TCRdb reprocessing of the reads, there is one entry per CDR3 protein sequence, and DNA is missing. TCRdb's processing, not the study's, gives the V and J calls here. The sample table records under 500 distinct CDR3 sequences. The top ten clones comprise about two thirds of the sample.

This clonotype qualifies as medium-sized (0.01 to 0.1%) by its frequency, with no count on file. This clone's antigen is unknown. Each sample's TRB amplification started from around 0.25 ug of peripheral blood genomic DNA, which corresponds to around 36,000 genome equivalents. The sample was peripheral blood. The sequence was collected from a human donor with an autoimmune cytopenia or autoimmune hepatitis (not recorded which). The sequence joins TRBV18 to TRBJ2-7. The CDR3 protein sequence reads: CASSPPGNSYEQYF. Supplemented by the reference TRBV18 and TRBJ2-7 proteins around the CDR3, the complete variable domain is NAGVMQNPRHLVRRRGQEARLRCSPMKGHSHVYWYRQLPEEGLKFMVYLQKENIIDESGMPKERFSAEFPKEGPSILRIQQVVRGDSAAYFCASSPPGNSYEQYFGPGTRLTVT.